This passage covers 6 T cell receptor beta chains from one sample sequenced in a study of graft-versus-host responses after intestinal transplantation. Their cognate antigens are unknown. Using immunoSEQ multiplex PCR, the repertoire was profiled, and TCRdb retains in-frame clones only, with some absent. The sample yields 90,000 to 150,000 clones, 85% to 95% seen once. The source was unstimulated CD8+ T cells sorted from spleen or lymph node cells, collected before intestinal transplant. The source of these receptors is a human donor who received an intestinal transplant.

The rearrangement joins TRBV4-3 to TRBJ1-2; D remains unclear. From germline, CDR1 is LGHNA and CDR2 YSLEER. The germline V and J ends were trimmed by 0 bases and 1 base, with 6 bases remaining between them. CDR3 length: 14 residues. CDR3 sequence reads: CASSQDGSNYGYTF. The CDR3 DNA follows: TGCGCCAGCAGCCAAGACGGGAGTAACTATGGCTACACCTTC.

Comment on this clone: Relative to the germline gene, one junction end is altered; a read error may explain this. The chain couples TRBV4-1 to TRBJ1-2; maybe TRBD1 (5 bases). The CDR3 runs to 14 residues. The germline gives CDR1 MGHRA, CDR2 YSYEKL. As DNA, the CDR3 is TGCGCCAGCAGCCAAGATCCCGGGACCGCTGATTGCCGCTTC. As protein: CASSQDPGTADCRF.

This chain links TRBV27 with TRBJ2-3; 7 bases are shared with TRBD2. The V gene end was trimmed by 8 bases and the J gene end by 5 bases; junction bases not matched to a gene: 13. Looked up from germline, CDR1 is MNHEY and CDR2 is SMNVEV (reference sequence). This CDR3 contains 15 residues. The CDR3 region is CASGSLAKLQDTQYF. For the CDR3, the DNA is TGTGCCAGCGGGTCACTAGCGAAACTGCAAGATACGCAGTATTTT.

Here the CDR3 DNA reads TGCGCCAGCAGCCCACGACAAGTCAATCAGCCCCAGCATTTT. Translation gives CASSPRQVNQPQHF. The V gene is TRBV4-1, the J gene TRBJ1-5; D ambiguous. The V end lost 4 bases, the J end lost 3 bases, and 10 bases lay between the germline ends. The CDR3 extends over 14 amino acids. In germline, CDR1 is MGHRA, CDR2 YSYEKL.

The chain uses TRBV6-5 and TRBJ1-2, with TRBD1 matching over 9 bases. Germline V CDR1 and CDR2: MNHEY, SVGAGI. Trimming at V came to 5 bases and at J to 3 bases, leaving 4 bases not matched to a gene. This CDR3 is 14 amino acids long. CDR3 residues: CASSGTGLDYGYTF. The CDR3 DNA follows: TGTGCCAGCAGTGGGACAGGGCTGGACTATGGCTACACCTTC.

The V and J genes are TRBV5-6 and TRBJ1-1; D gene ambiguous. The CDR3 is made up of 14 amino acids. The ends were cut back, 5 bases at V and 0 bases at J, with 11 bases in the middle. Germline loops: CDR1 SGHDT, CDR2 YYEEEE. This CDR3 reads CASRDDGLNTEAFF. The CDR3, as DNA: TGTGCCAGCAGGGACGACGGTTTGAACACTGAAGCTTTCTTT.